This record covers a single TCR beta chain. In the source study's methods: It was from reference gene primer amplification that nucleated cell counts were estimated. This table comes from immunoSEQ multiplex PCR, and its TCRdb copy is limited to in-frame clones, with some not included. The D gene and trimming were derived from the DNA, and the V and J assignments and clone size from that table. The data show some 200,000 clones, 65% to 85% seen once. The data belong to a study of blood T cell repertoires in COVID-19. Background on the study: Some COVID-19 samples were acute and others convalescent; all came from the United States, Italy and Spain. Nucleic acid was either cDNA or gDNA, and it came from T cells, B-cell-depleted T cells, or PBMCs.

It was during active infection that Seattle patients were enrolled and then longitudinally followed. Germline loops: CDR1 SGHNT, CDR2 YYREEE (reference sequence). This CDR3 spans 15 amino acids. V was clipped by 4 bases and J by 1 base, with 14 bases between them. The sequencing sample was made of peripheral blood. The clonotype comes from a woman in her 30s with COVID-19, enrolled during active disease. The rearrangement links TRBV5-4 to TRBJ1-2; perhaps TRBD1 as D (6 bases). Here the CDR3 reads CASSNRDILNYGYTF. As DNA, the CDR3 is TGTGCCAGCAGCAACCGGGACATACTTAACTATGGCTACACCTTC.